The entry below gives a single T cell receptor (beta chain) sequence along with its context. CDR3 length: 15 residues. Looked up from germline, CDR1 is LNHDA and CDR2 is SQIVND (reference sequence). The V end lost 5 bases, the J end lost 5 bases, and 13 bases lay between the germline ends. The sample belongs to a study of blood T cell repertoires in COVID-19. As for the study in general: Some COVID-19 samples were acute and others convalescent; all came from the United States, Italy and Spain.

Per the study methods: For nucleated cells, counts were estimated from reference gene primer amplification. Measured with immunoSEQ multiplex PCR; TCRdb has only the in-frame clones, and not every one. D and trimming were read from the DNA, whereas the V and J calls and clone size are those reported in that table. The sample contains under 150,000 clones, roughly 90% of which appear only once. This receptor was obtained from a man between 45 and 60 years old with acute or convalescent COVID-19. Sequences were obtained from peripheral blood. The gene calls are TRBV19 and TRBJ1-6; D is ambiguous. CDR3 sequence reads: CASSATEADNSPLHF. In DNA, the CDR3 is TGTGCCAGTAGTGCGACGGAGGCAGATAATTCACCCCTCCACTTT.